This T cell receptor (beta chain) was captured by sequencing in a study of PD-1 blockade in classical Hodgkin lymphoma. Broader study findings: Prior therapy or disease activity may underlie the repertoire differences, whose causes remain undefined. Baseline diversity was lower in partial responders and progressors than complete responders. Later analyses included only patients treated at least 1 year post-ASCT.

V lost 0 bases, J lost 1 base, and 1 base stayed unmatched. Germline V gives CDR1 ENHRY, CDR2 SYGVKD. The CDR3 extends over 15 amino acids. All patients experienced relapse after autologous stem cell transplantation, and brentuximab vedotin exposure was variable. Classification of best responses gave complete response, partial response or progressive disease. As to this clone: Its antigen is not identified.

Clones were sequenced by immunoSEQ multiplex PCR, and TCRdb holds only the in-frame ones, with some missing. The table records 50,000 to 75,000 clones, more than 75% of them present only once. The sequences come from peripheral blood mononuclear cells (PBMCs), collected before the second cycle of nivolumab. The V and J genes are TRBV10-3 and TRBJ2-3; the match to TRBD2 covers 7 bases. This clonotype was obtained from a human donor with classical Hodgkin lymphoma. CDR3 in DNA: TGTGCCATCAGTGAGTCGGGGGGGGGCACAGATACGCAGTATTTT. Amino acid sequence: CAISESGGGTDTQYF.